The 25 T cell receptor beta chains presented below share a single source sample, sequenced in a study of beta chain features in type 1 diabetes (dated by TCRdb to the late 2010s). The library was built by means of the immunoSEQ multiplex PCR assay. The entire isolated RNA was reverse transcribed using the High Capacity cDNA Reverse Transcription Kit, and thus expressed TCRB transcripts were sequenced. The table was pulled from immuneACCESS by TCRdb, which kept in-frame rearrangements only. Such tables lose some clones; where checked, under half of the loss comes from unresolved V genes, and the rest has no known cause. The sample contains over 200,000 clones, about a tenth of them found a single time. The ten most abundant clones make up over 0.015% of the sample. For these receptors, no antigen is known. The research as a whole found: Type 1 diabetes patients showed a moderate but significant shortening of TCRB CDR3 length in all four CD4+ subsets.

Sequencing used naive CD4+ T cells from blood. What this sample's cell subset or site label stands for: true naive CD4+ T cells. The receptors stem from a man younger than 45 with type 1 diabetes.

The chain carries TRBV23-1 and TRBJ2-2, with a weak D call TRBD1 (5 bases). TRBV23-1 falls under the ORF class, with uncertain function. Deletions cut 7 bases from V and 1 base from J, with 13 bases between. There are 15 residues in the CDR3. This CDR3 is CASNRGQLNTGELFF. The CDR3 DNA is TGCGCCAGCAACAGAGGACAACTGAACACCGGGGAGCTGTTTTTT.

This clone has a handful of counts. This chain connects TRBV29-1 to TRBJ1-2; D is possibly TRBD1 (6 bases). Per the germline V gene, CDR1 is SQVTM and CDR2 is ANQGSEA. V was cut by 2 bases and J by 6 bases, with 10 bases left in between. The length of the CDR3 is 12 residues. The CDR3 is CSVENPGDGYTF. Here the CDR3 DNA reads TGCAGCGTTGAAAACCCAGGGGATGGCTACACCTTC.

V and J are TRBV5-1 and TRBJ2-1; D might be TRBD2 (5 bases). CDR3 length: 15 amino acids. CDR1 and CDR2 (germline): SGHRS, YFSETQ. The V gene lost 0 bases and the J gene lost 9 bases, with 16 bases spanning the gap. The CDR3 DNA reads as TGCGCCAGCAGCTTGGGGGCTATGGGCGGAGGTGAGCAGTTCTTC. It codes for CASSLGAMGGGEQFF.

The rearrangement joins TRBV6-1 to TRBJ1-2; 7 bases are a match to TRBD1. V lost 3 bases, J lost 4 bases, and 8 bases stayed unmatched. CDR3 length: 15 amino acids. Looked up from germline, CDR1 is MNHNS and CDR2 is SASEGT. The CDR3 spells CASSELGGQLYGYTF. CDR3 coding DNA: TGTGCCAGCAGTGAGTTGGGGGGACAGCTCTATGGCTACACCTTC.

This chain joins TRBV2 and TRBJ2-1, with D possibly matching TRBD1 (6 bases). CDR3 length: 15 residues. Deletions cut 8 bases from V and 1 base from J, with 15 bases between. Germline V gene lookup returns CDR1 SNHLY and CDR2 FYNNEI. CDR3 DNA sequence: TGTGCCAGCTCTAATGGGGGCCCTTCCTACAATGAGCAGTTCTTC. This gives the protein CASSNGGPSYNEQFF.

This clone has only a few counts. In the same sample, other DNA sequences code for this CDR3. The chain has TRBV7-3 and TRBJ1-1, with D possibly matching TRBD1 (5 bases). The V gene's germline CDR1 is SGHTA and CDR2 FQGTGA. The germline V and J ends were trimmed by 2 bases and 4 bases, with 8 bases remaining between them. The CDR3 has 13 residues. In DNA form, the CDR3 reads TGTGCCAGCAGCTTACAGGGCGCCACTGAAGCTTTCTTT. This gives the protein CASSLQGATEAFF.

This clone was recorded a few times. In DNA, the CDR3 is TGTGCCAGCAGCGTAGCTGGGCAGGCCGCAGATACGCAGTATTTT. It is translated as CASSVAGQAADTQYF. The V gene is TRBV9, the J gene TRBJ2-3, with D hard to call. Looked up from germline, CDR1 is SGDLS and CDR2 is YYNGEE. Trimming shortened V by 0 bases and J by 4 bases, and 12 bases separated the two germline ends. This CDR3 contains 15 residues.

This clone was observed a few times. The gene calls are TRBV11-2 and TRBJ2-1; 7 nucleotides match TRBD1. The CDR3 loop spans 12 amino acids. Germline CDR1 and CDR2: SGHAT and FQNNGV. V gave up 3 bases and J gave up 7 bases; unmatched junction bases: 0. In DNA form, the CDR3 reads TGTGCCAGCAGCTTGGACAGGAATGAGCAGTTCTTC. Protein sequence: CASSLDRNEQFF.

The chain joins TRBV5-4 to TRBJ2-7; 14 nucleotides agree with TRBD2. CDR3 length equals 15 residues. Germline V gene data show CDR1 as SGHNT and CDR2 as YYREEE (reference sequence). The V segment lost 4 bases and the J segment 5 bases; nucleotides outside the gene matches: 5. The CDR3 DNA is TGTGCCAGCAGCCCTCCGGGACTAGCGGGGGACGAGCAGTACTTC. This sequence encodes CASSPPGLAGDEQYF.

This clone has a handful of counts. The rearrangement uses TRBV7-8 and TRBJ2-5; 8 nucleotides match TRBD2. Germline CDR1 reads SGHVS; CDR2 reads FQNEAQ. CDR3 length equals 17 residues. Losses at the gene ends were 5 bases for V and 2 bases for J; bases not matched to a gene: 13. The CDR3 reads CASSPSRQRGRQETQYF. In nucleotides, the CDR3 is TGTGCCAGCAGCCCATCCCGCCAGCGGGGGAGACAAGAGACCCAGTACTTC.

The chain is built from TRBV2 and TRBJ2-7; 7 bases match TRBD1. Looked up from germline, CDR1 is SNHLY and CDR2 is FYNNEI. The CDR3 has 16 residues. V was pared by 2 bases and J by 4 bases, with 11 bases of the junction left unmatched. The DNA of the CDR3 is TGTGCCAGCAGTGAAAGTGGATGGACAGGATCGTACGAGCAGTACTTC. Its translation: CASSESGWTGSYEQYF.

This clone has just a few counts. V gene TRBV19 combines with J gene TRBJ2-1, with 7 bases fitting TRBD1. The CDR3 is 15 residues long. CDR1 is LNHDA, CDR2 SQIVND, per germline (reference sequence). The J segment lost 6 bases and the V segment lost 4 bases, leaving 9 bases of the junction unmatched. CDR3 sequence: CASSTGTAVVNEQFF. Written as DNA, the CDR3 is TGTGCCAGTAGTACAGGGACAGCCGTGGTCAATGAGCAGTTCTTC.

The genes are TRBV7-2 and TRBJ2-7, with TRBD1 identical over 10 bases. The CDR3 is 15 amino acids. Looked up from germline, CDR1 is SGHTA and CDR2 is FQGNSA. V dropped 3 bases and J dropped 3; count of bases not matched to a gene: 5. Here the CDR3 reads CASSFDRGPFYEQYF. The DNA of the CDR3 is TGTGCCAGCAGCTTCGACAGGGGGCCTTTCTACGAGCAGTACTTC.

Only a few counts were recorded for this clone. The CDR3 loop reads CASSIRGGGQPQHF. For the CDR3, the DNA is TGTGCCAGCAGTATCCGCGGAGGGGGCCAGCCCCAGCATTTT. The chain joins TRBV27 to TRBJ1-5; TRBD1 aligns across 7 bases. CDR1 and CDR2 (germline): MNHEY, SMNVEV (reference sequence). Trimming at V came to 5 bases and at J to 7 bases, leaving 8 bases not matched to a gene. The CDR3 length is 14 residues.

This clone was seen only a few times. The chain combines TRBV4-1 with TRBJ2-5, with 13 nucleotides matching TRBD2. V shed 5 bases and J 3 bases; nucleotides not matched to a gene: 9. This CDR3 is 17 amino acids long. Germline V gene sequence: CDR1 MGHRA, CDR2 YSYEKL. The CDR3 sequence: CASSSRTSGGSEETQYF. As DNA, the CDR3 is TGCGCCAGCAGCTCCCGGACTAGCGGGGGATCTGAAGAGACCCAGTACTTC.

The CDR3 is CASKEGQVNYGYTF. CDR3 bases: TGCGCCAGCAAAGAAGGACAGGTGAACTATGGCTACACCTTC. The chain is built from TRBV4-1 and TRBJ1-2, with TRBD1 matching 7 bases. Germline V gene sequence: CDR1 MGHRA, CDR2 YSYEKL. J gave up 2 bases and V 7 bases, and 7 bases lay outside the gene matches. The CDR3 is 14 amino acids.

This clone has just a few counts. The chain uses TRBV9 and TRBJ1-4; 7 bases agree with TRBD1. The CDR3 totals 14 residues. Germline CDR1 SGDLS, CDR2 YYNGEE. V trimming: 0 bases; J trimming: 10 bases; junction bases outside the gene matches: 6. The CDR3 region has the DNA TGTGCCAGCAGCGTAGACAACAGGGGAAGAAAACTGTTTTTT. Translated: CASSVDNRGRKLFF.

The CDR3 sequence is CAWSRSGELFF. The CDR3 bases are TGTGCCTGGAGTCGGTCCGGGGAGCTGTTTTTT. This chain connects TRBV30 to TRBJ2-2, with D hard to call. Per the germline V gene, CDR1 is GTSNPN and CDR2 is SVGIG (reference sequence). CDR3 length: 11 residues. The V end lost 2 bases, the J end lost 6 bases, and 4 bases lay between the germline ends.

The chain has TRBV5-1 and TRBJ1-1; D not resolved. This CDR3 region has 12 residues. V lost 4 bases to trimming and J lost 5 bases, with 9 bases between them. The V gene's germline CDR1 is SGHRS and CDR2 YFSETQ. The DNA for the CDR3 is TGCGCCAGCAGCCAATCAGGTACTGAAGCTTTCTTT. The encoded protein is CASSQSGTEAFF.

This sequence joins TRBV19 and TRBJ1-5; no clear D. This CDR3 comprises 15 residues. Germline-derived CDR1 and CDR2 are LNHDA and SQIVND (reference sequence). Trimming took 6 bases from V and 3 from J, leaving 15 bases between them. CDR3 loop: CASSSLEAINQPQHF. In nucleotides, the CDR3 is TGTGCCAGTAGCTCTCTGGAGGCAATCAATCAGCCCCAGCATTTT.

The rearrangement uses TRBV13 and TRBJ1-2; tentative D call: TRBD1 (5 bases). V was clipped by 5 bases and J by 4 bases, with 17 bases between them. The length of the CDR3 is 15 residues. In germline, CDR1 is PRHDT, CDR2 FYEKMQ (reference sequence). The CDR3 is CASSMKQVLGYGYTF. For the CDR3, the DNA is TGTGCCAGCAGCATGAAACAGGTTTTAGGCTATGGCTACACCTTC.

A few counts support this clone. The rearrangement joins TRBV19 to TRBJ1-1; D gene unclear. V was clipped by 3 bases and J by 6 bases, with 11 bases between them. Germline lookup yields CDR1 LNHDA and CDR2 SQIVND (reference sequence). The CDR3 loop spans 13 amino acids. In DNA, the CDR3 is TGTGCCAGTAGTATGGCGGGGTACGCTGAAGCTTTCTTT. It translates to CASSMAGYAEAFF.

The chain combines TRBV20-1 with TRBJ1-2; D is uncertain. Germline V gives CDR1 DFQATT, CDR2 SNEGSKA (reference sequence). V lost 2 bases and J lost 4, with 5 bases in between. This CDR3 is built from 11 residues. The CDR3 is CSARRGYGYTF. The DNA for the CDR3 is TGCAGTGCTAGACGCGGCTATGGCTACACCTTC.

This clone has a handful of counts. This chain links TRBV28 with TRBJ1-2; 7 nucleotides line up with TRBD1. CDR1 and CDR2 (germline): MDHEN, SYDVKM. The CDR3 totals 14 residues. V gave up 6 bases and J gave up 0 bases; unmatched junction bases: 4. The CDR3 DNA reads as TGTGCCAGCAGACCGGGACAGCCTAACTATGGCTACACCTTC. Its translation: CASRPGQPNYGYTF.

The chain links TRBV5-4 to TRBJ2-1; perhaps TRBD2 as D (5 bases). The CDR3 extends over 14 amino acids. Germline assignment: CDR1 SGHNT and CDR2 YYREEE (reference sequence). V lost 4 bases, J lost 9 bases, and 17 bases lay in between. DNA of the CDR3: TGTGCCAGCAGCATGAACGGCGCCGAGGGTGAGCAGTTCTTC. Translating it yields CASSMNGAEGEQFF.